This TCR beta chain was identified during a study of identical twins. TCRdb processed the 5' RACE reads anew with MiXCR; each CDR3 protein has one entry. This repertoire shows about 430,000 distinct CDR3 sequences, around 18% found once; its top ten account for roughly 12%. In this sample, this clonotype turned up a few times. The sample comprised naive T cells sorted from blood. The TCR was taken from a man over 45 in good health.

The CDR3 is CASGFTGQMNTEAFF. The DNA of the CDR3 is TGTGCTAGTGGTTTTACGGGACAGATGAACACTGAAGCTTTCTTT. V is TRBV12-5 and J is TRBJ1-1; 7 nucleotides agree with TRBD1. The CDR3 is 15 residues long. Germline V gene sequence: CDR1 LGHNT, CDR2 FRNRAP. After removal of 3 bases from V and 0 bases from J, the junction contained 4 bases not matched to a gene.